Listed below are T cell receptor beta chains from one sample, sequenced in a study of T cell responses to AZD1222 COVID-19 vaccine. The repertoire was sequenced with immunoSEQ multiplex PCR; TCRdb's copy has only in-frame clones and lacks some. The table has approximately 110,000 clones, approximately 86% seen once. The sequenced sample was peripheral blood, obtained on day 0 of AZD1222 vaccination. The receptors were sampled from an adult in good health. Each CDR3 is given without its conserved first and last residue. Each record gives: V gene, CDR3 protein.

TRBV30	AWSGTTGTAQY
TRBV28	ASSRAGATNEKLF
TRBV4-3	ASSQGVQGETQY
TRBV5-1	ASSVTGRRERETQY
TRBV6-5	ASRRTRKETQY
TRBV28	ASRPGQGYEQY
TRBV13	ASSPYSVAGLNTEAF
TRBV28	ASSSTRAGSRHYT
TRBV27	ASSLSIFEFGVQTEAF
TRBV7-2	ASSYRAQDYGYT
TRBV16	ASSRITGDRGYT
TRBV7-3	ASSTGQPTDTQY
TRBV19	ASSQPHSGNTIY
TRBV12-3/TRBV12-4	ASSPTVFPEAF
TRBV30	AATWDSNFDNEQF
TRBV5-5	ASSLVGDRSYNEQF
TRBV9	ASSVERGLVSGANVLT
TRBV29-1	SVAQAPLKYGYT
TRBV3-1/TRBV3-2	ASSQDRGPSPLH
TRBV21-1	ASSKGGPWHFH
TRBV5-1	ASSLRAGGSYEQY
TRBV30	AWNRDSSGNTIY
TRBV4-1	ASSSKALGGSGETQY
TRBV4-2	ASSQEASGAETQY
TRBV30	AWSVTGQLLSGNTIY
TRBV21-1	ASSKKGAGCPNNEQF
TRBV6-5	ASSYSARGEETQY
TRBV27	ASRPGQNTGELF
TRBV2	ASSVGRGNEQF
TRBV30	AWNKREGSKNIQY
TRBV7-2	ASSLLRGVPNEQF